The 29 T cell receptor beta chains below all came from one sample that was sequenced in a study of cytomegalovirus exposure and HLA in healthy donors. Measured with immunoSEQ multiplex PCR; TCRdb has only the in-frame clones, and not every one. The data hold 150,000 to 200,000 clones, with roughly 82% observed a single time. Sequenced: PBMCs. The receptors originated from a young man in good health and CMV-seropositive.

The chain couples TRBV2 to TRBJ2-1; 8 bases fit TRBD1. From germline, CDR1 is SNHLY and CDR2 FYNNEI. V shed 6 bases and J 3 bases; nucleotides not matched to a gene: 7. This CDR3 comprises 15 residues. The CDR3 DNA reads as TGTGCCAGCAGCATGGGACAGGCTCTCTACAATGAGCAGTTCTTC. Protein product: CASSMGQALYNEQFF.

J is TRBJ1-5 and V is TRBV21-1. TRBV21-1 is a documented pseudogene. This CDR3 region has 13 residues. The CDR3, as DNA: TGTGCCAGCAGCTGCGGGGGCAATCAGCCCCAGCATTTT. As protein: CASSCGGNQPQHF.

V usage is TRBV7-8 and J usage is TRBJ1-1, with 7 bases matching TRBD1. The CDR3 sequence is 14 residues long. CDR1 and CDR2 from the germline V gene are SGHVS and FQNEAQ. V lost 2 bases to trimming and J lost 6 bases; unmatched junction nucleotides: 6. The CDR3 region is CASSLTGVKPEAFF. For the CDR3, the DNA is TGTGCCAGCAGCTTAACAGGGGTTAAGCCTGAAGCTTTCTTT.

This clone was seen only once. This chain's CDR3 is CASSSGQPTDTQYF. In nucleotides, the CDR3 is TGTGCCAGCAGTTCAGGACAACCCACAGATACGCAGTATTTT. V is TRBV6-6 and J is TRBJ2-3; D possibly corresponds to TRBD1 (5 bases). The V end was cut by 4 bases, the J end by 2 bases, with 10 bases between. The CDR3 is 14 residues long. Germline V gene data show CDR1 as MNHNY and CDR2 as SVGAGI (reference sequence).

The V call is TRBV14, the J call TRBJ2-1, with D tentatively TRBD2 (5 bases). The ends were cut back, 4 bases at V and 7 bases at J, with 17 bases in the middle. Germline V gene data show CDR1 as SGHDN and CDR2 as FVKESK. The CDR3 spans 15 residues. The CDR3 reads CASSPGLRAGNEQFF. CDR3 coding DNA: TGTGCCAGCAGCCCCGGGCTTCGGGCGGGTAATGAGCAGTTCTTC.

CDR3 bases: TGCGCCAGCGGGGGACTAGCGGGAGGGGTGAATGAGCAGTTCTTC. Amino acid sequence: CASGGLAGGVNEQFF. V gene TRBV5-1 combines with J gene TRBJ2-1; TRBD2 matches at 16 bases. V dropped 7 bases and J dropped 7; count of bases not matched to a gene: 5. Germline-derived CDR1 and CDR2 are SGHRS and YFSETQ. This CDR3 comprises 15 residues.

The chain uses TRBV12-1 and TRBJ2-4; the D call in the table, TRBD2, was not verified against the DNA. TRBV12-1 is noted as a pseudogene. The CDR3 contains 17 residues. The CDR3 reads CASSYVTSGRALDIQYF. Written as DNA, the CDR3 is TGTGCCAGCAGCTATGTGACTAGCGGGAGGGCCTTGGACATTCAGTACTTC.

This clone was seen more than once but under ten times. V and J are TRBV4-1 and TRBJ2-7; D is perhaps TRBD2 (5 bases). Trimming took 3 bases from V and 2 from J, leaving 11 bases between them. Germline CDR1 MGHRA, CDR2 YSYEKL. This CDR3 is 14 amino acids long. CDR3 region: CASSQTGVAYEQYF. The CDR3 DNA is TGCGCCAGCAGCCAGACCGGGGTCGCCTACGAGCAGTACTTC.

The rearrangement links TRBV5-1 to TRBJ1-2, with 8 positions matching TRBD1. This CDR3 has 14 residues. Trimming took 1 base from V and 4 from J; bases not matched to a gene: 3. Germline loops: CDR1 SGHRS, CDR2 YFSETQ. The CDR3 loop is CASSLTGGSYGYTF. As DNA, the CDR3 is TGCGCCAGCAGCTTGACAGGGGGGAGCTATGGCTACACCTTC. The variable domain in full, with the rest retrieved from reference TRBV5-1 and TRBJ1-2, is KAGVTQTPRYLIKTRGQQVTLSCSPISGHRSVSWYQQTPGQGLQFLFEYFSETQRNKGNFPGRFSGRQFSNSRSEMNVSTLELGDSALYLCASSLTGGSYGYTFGSGTRLTVV.

J is TRBJ2-1 and V is TRBV7-6, with D maybe TRBD2 (6 bases). The V gene's germline CDR1 is SGHVS and CDR2 FNYEAQ. The length of the CDR3 is 13 residues. Trimming removed 5 bases from V and 1 base from J, with 6 bases in between. This chain's CDR3 is CASSGGSYNEQFF. The DNA for the CDR3 is TGTGCCAGCAGCGGGGGGTCCTACAATGAGCAGTTCTTC.

The chain links TRBV11-3 to TRBJ2-6; D is ambiguous. There are 14 residues in the CDR3. The germline V gene encodes CDR1 SGHNT and CDR2 YENEEA. Trimming took 5 bases from V and 0 from J, leaving 5 bases between them. The CDR3 reads CASSPSSGANVLTF. The CDR3 DNA sequence: TGTGCCAGCAGCCCGAGCTCTGGGGCCAACGTCCTGACTTTC.

V gene TRBV19 combines with J gene TRBJ2-5, with D unclear. In germline, CDR1 is LNHDA, CDR2 SQIVND (reference sequence). The length of the CDR3 is 15 residues. V was trimmed by 3 bases and J by 0 bases, leaving 11 bases between them. The chain's CDR3 is CASSIGGGYQETQYF. Written as DNA, the CDR3 is TGTGCCAGTAGTATTGGTGGCGGCTACCAAGAGACCCAGTACTTC.

DNA for the CDR3: TGCGCCAGCAGCCGGGGACAGGAGTCTTTTTTCGGTGGGGCCAACGTCCTGACTTTC. Protein: CASSRGQESFFGGANVLTF. The rearrangement joins TRBV5-1 to TRBJ2-6, with 8 bases lining up with TRBD1. Germline trimming cut 4 bases from V and 3 bases from J; bases unmatched to any gene: 15. This CDR3 is 19 amino acids long. The germline V gene encodes CDR1 SGHRS and CDR2 YFSETQ.

This clone was seen more than once but under ten times. V usage is TRBV28 and J usage is TRBJ2-7, with D unclear. There are 10 residues in the CDR3. Germline V gene lookup returns CDR1 MDHEN and CDR2 SYDVKM. V lost 5 bases, J lost 6 bases, and 5 bases lay in between. The CDR3 loop is CASSTREQYF. DNA for the CDR3: TGTGCCAGCAGTACGCGCGAGCAGTACTTC.

The CDR3 region has the DNA TGTGCCAGCAGCCCCAGCGGGGTCACCATATATTTT. This codes for CASSPSGVTIYF. The V and J genes are TRBV7-6 and TRBJ1-3; no definite D call. V lost 5 bases to trimming and J lost 9 bases, with 11 bases between them. The CDR3 length is 12 residues. Germline values: CDR1 SGHVS, CDR2 FNYEAQ.

This clone showed up just once. The chain is built from TRBV28 and TRBJ1-5; TRBD1 matches at 7 bases. With V trimmed by 7 bases and J by 6 bases, 6 bases remained unmatched. The CDR3 is made up of 13 amino acids. Per the germline V gene, CDR1 is MDHEN and CDR2 is SYDVKM. This CDR3 is CASIQAGGQPQHF. The CDR3 DNA sequence: TGTGCCAGCATCCAGGCAGGGGGTCAGCCCCAGCATTTT. Full variable domain (rest looked up from reference TRBV28 and TRBJ1-5): DVKVTQSSRYLVKRTGEKVFLECVQDMDHENMFWYRQDPGLGLRLIYFSYDVKMKEKGDIPEGYSVSREKKERFSLILESASTNQTSMYLCASIQAGGQPQHFGDGTRLSIL.

The V and J genes are TRBV28 and TRBJ2-1, with D perhaps TRBD2 (5 bases). Between the trimmed V and J ends, which lost 4 bases and 9 bases, there was a span of 28 bases. Germline V gene sequence: CDR1 MDHEN, CDR2 SYDVKM. There are 18 residues in the CDR3. The CDR3 DNA is TGTGCCAGCAGTTCCCCCTATGCCGGAGCGGTGTACAAGGTTGAGCAGTTCTTC. The encoded protein is CASSSPYAGAVYKVEQFF.

The chain joins TRBV29-1 to TRBJ1-2; 9 positions match TRBD1. CDR3 length: 12 amino acids. Germline loops: CDR1 SQVTM, CDR2 ANQGSEA. J gave up 8 bases and V 7 bases, and 8 bases lay outside the gene matches. The CDR3 DNA is TGCAGCGCCCTGGGACAGGGTGAAGGCTACACCTTC. Amino acid sequence: CSALGQGEGYTF.

This clone has just one count. The chain links TRBV19 to TRBJ2-7; 7 nucleotides align to TRBD1. The CDR3 is 12 residues long. Trimming at V came to 7 bases and at J to 3 bases, leaving 3 bases not matched to a gene. Germline-derived CDR1 and CDR2 are LNHDA and SQIVND (reference sequence). CDR3 amino acids: CASTSGGYEQYF. As DNA, the CDR3 is TGTGCCAGTACCTCAGGGGGCTACGAGCAGTACTTC.

The gene calls are TRBV7-2 and TRBJ2-2; D is perhaps TRBD2 (6 bases). This CDR3 region has 15 residues. The germline CDR1 and CDR2 sequences are SGHTA and FQGNSA. V was cut by 5 bases and J by 2 bases, with 12 bases left in between. In nucleotides, the CDR3 is TGTGCCAGCAGCCCCAGGGACTTTAACACCGGGGAGCTGTTTTTT. Translation: CASSPRDFNTGELFF.

The chain uses TRBV13 and TRBJ2-1; TRBD2 matches 7 bases. The V segment lost 8 bases and the J segment 0 bases; nucleotides outside the gene matches: 13. Germline V lookup: CDR1 PRHDT, CDR2 FYEKMQ (reference sequence). This CDR3 has 17 residues. The CDR3 region has the DNA TGTGCCAGCGGTTTTTCGGGAGGCCCAAGCTCCTACAATGAGCAGTTCTTC. This translates into CASGFSGGPSSYNEQFF.

This sequence joins TRBV2 and TRBJ2-7; 13 bases align to TRBD2. V was clipped by 1 base and J by 3 bases; unmatched bases: 0. The CDR3 contains 15 residues. Germline V CDR1 and CDR2: SNHLY, FYNNEI. Here the CDR3 reads CASSEGLAGGYEQYF. The CDR3, as DNA: TGTGCCAGCAGTGAAGGACTAGCGGGAGGCTACGAGCAGTACTTC.

This chain links TRBV6-1 with TRBJ1-1; D unresolved. This CDR3 contains 12 residues. V was shortened by 3 bases and J by 11 bases, with 13 bases between the two germline ends. Germline assignment: CDR1 MNHNS and CDR2 SASEGT. Here the CDR3 reads CASSDGWRAAFF. The CDR3 nucleotides read TGTGCCAGCAGTGACGGGTGGCGGGCCGCTTTCTTT.

This clone was picked up one time. The chain couples TRBV4-3 to TRBJ1-5; D not resolved. Germline-derived CDR1 and CDR2 are LGHNA and YSLEER. The V end was cut by 0 bases, the J end by 7 bases, with 7 bases between. CDR3 length: 13 residues. CDR3 sequence (DNA): TGCGCCAGCAGCCAAGAGGGCAGACAGCCCCAGCATTTT. This sequence encodes CASSQEGRQPQHF.

The rearrangement uses TRBV13 and TRBJ2-7, with 11 bases lining up with TRBD2. V was pared by 4 bases and J by 4 bases, with 9 bases of the junction left unmatched. CDR1 and CDR2 from the germline V gene are PRHDT and FYEKMQ (reference sequence). CDR3 size: 16 residues. The CDR3 DNA reads as TGTGCCAGCAGCTCTCGCCTAGCGGGAGGTGGGTACGAGCAGTACTTC. This encodes CASSSRLAGGGYEQYF.

This sequence joins TRBV2 and TRBJ2-5, with D possibly being TRBD1 (6 bases). The CDR3 is made up of 14 amino acids. Between the trimmed V and J ends, which lost 7 bases and 5 bases, there was a span of 17 bases. CDR1 and CDR2 from the germline V gene are SNHLY and FYNNEI. Written as DNA, the CDR3 is TGTGCCAGCACCGAACAGGGTCGGGCGGAGACCCAGTACTTC. This gives the protein CASTEQGRAETQYF.

This clone was counted at least ten times. The chain employs TRBV7-2 and TRBJ1-2; 7 nucleotides align to TRBD1. The CDR3 covers 14 residues. Germline V gives CDR1 SGHTA, CDR2 FQGNSA. V lost 5 bases to trimming and J lost 4 bases; unmatched junction nucleotides: 7. CDR3 bases: TGTGCCAGCAGCCTACAGGGGCTGGCCTATGGCTACACCTTC. It yields the protein CASSLQGLAYGYTF.

The V call is TRBV19, the J call TRBJ2-1, with TRBD2 matching over 7 bases. This CDR3 spans 17 amino acids. V trimming: 2 bases; J trimming: 0 bases; junction bases outside the gene matches: 7. CDR1 is LNHDA, CDR2 SQIVND, per germline (reference sequence). The chain's CDR3 is CASSILPPGGSYNEQFF. CDR3 nucleotides: TGTGCCAGTAGTATACTCCCCCCGGGAGGCTCCTACAATGAGCAGTTCTTC.

The chain uses TRBV4-1 and TRBJ2-1; maybe TRBD2 (6 bases). Germline V gene sequence: CDR1 MGHRA, CDR2 YSYEKL. Trimming shortened V by 4 bases and J by 7 bases, and 11 bases separated the two germline ends. The CDR3 spans 13 residues. CDR3 region: CASSRPGGNEQFF. CDR3 DNA sequence: TGCGCCAGCAGCCGACCTGGGGGGAATGAGCAGTTCTTC.